This T cell receptor (beta chain) originates from a study of shared clonotypes between healthy human individuals. The CDR3 covers 17 residues. V was shortened by 4 bases and J by 2 bases, with 21 bases between the two germline ends. Germline CDR1 is SGHDN and CDR2 is FVKESK. The count of this clone is one. Here immunoSEQ multiplex PCR was the method, and the copy in TCRdb shows in-frame clones only, minus some. This sample has 600,000 to 800,000 clones, with roughly two thirds found just once. The TCR was taken from a woman in her twenties or thirties in good health. The sequenced sample was memory CD4+ T cells sorted from blood. Documented subset: CD45RA-negative fraction. This chain connects TRBV14 to TRBJ2-7; D is perhaps TRBD1 (6 bases). Here the CDR3 DNA reads TGTGCCAGCAGCCTAGAATGGGGGCTAGAAGCACCCTACGAGCAGTACTTC. Encoded protein: CASSLEWGLEAPYEQYF.